Below are 14 T cell receptor beta chains sequenced from a single sample in a study of T cells after yellow fever vaccination. MiXCR, run by TCRdb on the 5' RACE reads, gives a single entry per CDR3 protein. Of just under 600,000 distinct CDR3 sequences in the sample, roughly 13% were seen once. This sample comprised PBMCs, obtained on the day of the yellow fever booster vaccination. All receptors come from a man younger than 45 who received the YFV17D yellow fever vaccine.

This clonotype was seen many times. This sequence joins TRBV6-7 and TRBJ1-6, with 8 bases aligning to TRBD1. TRBV6-7 is classed as an ORF, of uncertain function. J gave up 7 bases and V 6 bases, and 8 bases lay outside the gene matches. The CDR3 runs to 15 residues. CDR3 residues: CASSHGDRGNSPLHF. The CDR3 DNA reads as TGTGCCAGCAGCCACGGAGACAGGGGCAATTCACCCCTCCACTTT.

V and J are TRBV20-1 and TRBJ2-7; TRBD2 agrees at 9 bases. Per germline, CDR1 DFQATT and CDR2 SNEGSKA (reference sequence). The CDR3 contains 15 residues. V shed 0 bases and J 1 base; nucleotides not matched to a gene: 4. CDR3 DNA: TGCAGTGCTAGAGATGCGGGACTAGCTTCCTACGAGCAGTACTTC. It codes for CSARDAGLASYEQYF.

V gene TRBV20-1 combines with J gene TRBJ1-5, with 7 nucleotides matching TRBD1. The CDR3 covers 11 residues. Germline V gene lookup returns CDR1 DFQATT and CDR2 SNEGSKA (reference sequence). The CDR3 DNA sequence: TGCGTCACAGGGGTAGGTCAGCCCCAGCATTTT. This translates into CVTGVGQPQHF.

This clonotype was seen more than once but under ten times. The V call is TRBV5-6, the J call TRBJ2-2, with D perhaps being TRBD1 or TRBD2 (5 bases each). This CDR3 comprises 15 residues. Trimming left V 4 bases short and J 3 bases short, with 13 bases between. Germline loops: CDR1 SGHDT, CDR2 YYEEEE. For the CDR3, the DNA is TGTGCCAGCAGCACCATTGGGGGTGACACCGGGGAGCTGTTTTTT. This sequence encodes CASSTIGGDTGELFF.

The rearrangement links TRBV20-1 to TRBJ2-5; D might be TRBD2 (5 bases). The CDR3 is 12 amino acids. CDR1 and CDR2 from the germline V gene are DFQATT and SNEGSKA (reference sequence). The CDR3 spells CSPGRATETQYF. In DNA form, the CDR3 reads TGCAGCCCCGGGCGGGCCACAGAGACCCAGTACTTC.

This clonotype was observed a few times. The J gene is TRBJ1-5, the V gene TRBV5-3, with D possibly being TRBD1 (6 bases). TRBV5-3 is designated an ORF whose function remains uncertain. CDR3 length: 17 amino acids. Trimming cost V 2 bases and J 3 bases, with 18 bases left between them. CDR3 region: CARSFRDICGPNQPQHF. In DNA form, the CDR3 reads TGTGCCAGAAGCTTTCGGGACATATGCGGCCCCAATCAGCCCCAGCATTTT.

This clonotype came up many times. The chain carries TRBV29-1 and TRBJ1-4, with no clear D. The V gene lost 6 bases and the J gene lost 8 bases, with 13 bases spanning the gap. This CDR3 contains 12 residues. Germline CDR1 and CDR2: SQVTM and ANQGSEA. The chain's CDR3 is CSVALLGEKLFF. CDR3 nucleotide sequence: TGCAGCGTGGCACTCCTAGGGGAAAAACTGTTTTTT.

The rearrangement links TRBV5-4 to TRBJ2-1; TRBD1 matches 11 bases. The junction had 7 bases not matched to a gene; V was cut back by 5 bases and J by 6 bases. The CDR3 extends over 15 amino acids. Germline V CDR1 and CDR2: SGHNT, YYREEE (reference sequence). The CDR3 loop is CASRFGQGAFNEQFF. The CDR3 DNA follows: TGTGCCAGCAGATTCGGACAGGGGGCATTCAATGAGCAGTTCTTC.

This clonotype was seen more than once but under ten times. The chain links TRBV19 to TRBJ2-1; 12 bases line up with TRBD1. The CDR3 length is 23 residues. The germline V gene encodes CDR1 LNHDA and CDR2 SQIVND (reference sequence). Trimming removed 0 bases from V and 7 bases from J; junction bases left unmatched: 25. Here the CDR3 DNA reads TGTGCCAGTAGTATAGATGAATTGGGACAGGGGGCCAGAGCAGGCAGGGCCCGGAATGAGCAGTTCTTC. Translating it yields CASSIDELGQGARAGRARNEQFF. The full variable domain, rest sourced from reference TRBV19 and TRBJ2-1, is DGGITQSPKYLFRKEGQNVTLSCEQNLNHDAMYWYRQDPGQGLRLIYYSQIVNDFQKGDIAEGYSVSREKKESFPLTVTSAQKNPTAFYLCASSIDELGQGARAGRARNEQFFGPGTRLTVL.

Only a few counts were recorded for this clonotype. CDR3 coding DNA: TGTGCCAGCAGTAGTAGACTAGTTTCGGCTTACGAGCAGTACTTC. Translation gives CASSSRLVSAYEQYF. V gene TRBV12-3 or TRBV12-4 combines with J gene TRBJ2-7, with a tentative D call TRBD2 (6 bases). The CDR3 has 15 amino acids. Trimming removed 5 bases at V and 4 bases at J, with 18 bases between.

This clonotype was seen more than once but under ten times. V and J are TRBV6-2 or TRBV6-3 and TRBJ2-1, with D possibly matching TRBD2 (6 bases). The CDR3 contains 12 residues. The germline V gene encodes CDR1 MNHEY and CDR2 SVGEGT. V shed 6 bases and J shed 7 bases, with 10 bases lying between them. The CDR3 spells CASRAGWNEQFF. As DNA, the CDR3 is TGTGCCAGCAGGGCGGGGTGGAATGAGCAGTTCTTC.

This clonotype came up a few times. The rearrangement joins TRBV24-1 to TRBJ2-3; TRBD2 matches at 9 bases. With 2 bases clipped from V and 4 bases from J, the junction kept 6 bases outside the gene matches. The CDR3 totals 16 residues. Germline V gene data show CDR1 as KGHDR and CDR2 as SFDVKD. CDR3 nucleotide sequence: TGTGCCACCAGTGATTATAGCGGGAGCGGCGCAGATACGCAGTATTTT. This translates into CATSDYSGSGADTQYF.

Only a few counts were recorded for this clonotype. The chain couples TRBV6-2 or TRBV6-3 to TRBJ1-2; D gene uncertain. Trimming removed 5 bases from V and 8 bases from J, with 15 bases in between. CDR1 is MNHEY, CDR2 SVGEGT, per germline. This CDR3 has 13 residues. In DNA, the CDR3 is TGTGCCAGCAGTGGAATAGCCGTGTTGGGCTACACCTTC. Residues: CASSGIAVLGYTF.

This clonotype was picked up a small number of times. The V and J genes are TRBV7-2 and TRBJ2-5, with 13 bases matching TRBD2. The CDR3 loop spans 17 amino acids. Germline values: CDR1 SGHTA, CDR2 FQGNSA. Trimming cost V 1 base and J 1 base; bases outside gene matches: 3. The CDR3 bases are TGTGCCAGCAGCTTAGGCCGGACTAGCGGGGGCCAAGAGACCCAGTACTTC. Translation gives CASSLGRTSGGQETQYF.